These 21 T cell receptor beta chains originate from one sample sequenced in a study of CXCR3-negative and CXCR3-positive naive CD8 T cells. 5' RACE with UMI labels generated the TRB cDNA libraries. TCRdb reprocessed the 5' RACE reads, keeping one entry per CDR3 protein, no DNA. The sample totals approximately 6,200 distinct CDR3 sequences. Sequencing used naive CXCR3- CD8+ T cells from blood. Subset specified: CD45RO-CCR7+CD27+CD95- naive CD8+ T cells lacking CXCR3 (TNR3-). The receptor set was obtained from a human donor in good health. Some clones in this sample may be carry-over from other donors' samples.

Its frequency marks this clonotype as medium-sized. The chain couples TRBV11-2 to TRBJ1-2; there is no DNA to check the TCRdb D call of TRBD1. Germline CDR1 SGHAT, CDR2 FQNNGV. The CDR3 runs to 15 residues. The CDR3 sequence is CASSLVARGIYGYTF. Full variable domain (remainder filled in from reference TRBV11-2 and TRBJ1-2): EAGVAQSPRYKIIEKRQSVAFWCNPISGHATLYWYQQILGQGPKLLIQFQNNGVVDDSQLPKDRFSAERLKGVDSTLKIQPAKLEDSAVYLCASSLVARGIYGYTFGSGTRLTVV.

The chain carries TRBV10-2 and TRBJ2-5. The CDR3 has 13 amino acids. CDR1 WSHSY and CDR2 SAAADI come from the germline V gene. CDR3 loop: CASSDSLRETQYF.

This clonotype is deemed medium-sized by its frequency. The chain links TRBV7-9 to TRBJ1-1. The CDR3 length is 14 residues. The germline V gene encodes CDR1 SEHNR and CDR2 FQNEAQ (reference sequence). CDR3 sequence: CASSLVAGPTEAFF.

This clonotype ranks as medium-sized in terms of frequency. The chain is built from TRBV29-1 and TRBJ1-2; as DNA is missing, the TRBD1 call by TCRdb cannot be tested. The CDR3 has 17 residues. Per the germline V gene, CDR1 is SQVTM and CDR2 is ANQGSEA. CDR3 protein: CSVEGIRVRQGYYGYTF.

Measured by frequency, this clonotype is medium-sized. Here the CDR3 reads CSVEKGDYEQYF. The rearrangement uses TRBV29-1 and TRBJ2-7; TCRdb outputs TRBD1, but without DNA this stays unchecked. The CDR3 runs to 12 residues. The germline gives CDR1 SQVTM, CDR2 ANQGSEA.

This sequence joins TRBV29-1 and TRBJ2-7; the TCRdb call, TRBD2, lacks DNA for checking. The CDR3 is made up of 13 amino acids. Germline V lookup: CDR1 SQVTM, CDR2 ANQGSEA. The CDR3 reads CSVVGREDFEQYF.

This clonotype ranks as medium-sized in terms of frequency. This CDR3 reads CASSGGQDATYEQYF. This sequence joins TRBV2 and TRBJ2-7; TCRdb proposes TRBD1, but this gene call is untestable without DNA. CDR3 length equals 15 residues. Germline CDR1 and CDR2: SNHLY and FYNNEI.

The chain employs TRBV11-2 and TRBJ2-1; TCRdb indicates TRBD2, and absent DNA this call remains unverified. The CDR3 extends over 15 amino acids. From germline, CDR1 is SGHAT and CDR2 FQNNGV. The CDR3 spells CASSPGLAFYNEQFF.

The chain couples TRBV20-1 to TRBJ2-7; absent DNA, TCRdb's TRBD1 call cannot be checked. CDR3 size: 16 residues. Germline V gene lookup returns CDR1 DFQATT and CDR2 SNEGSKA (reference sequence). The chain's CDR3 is CSARDLTGTLSYEQYF.

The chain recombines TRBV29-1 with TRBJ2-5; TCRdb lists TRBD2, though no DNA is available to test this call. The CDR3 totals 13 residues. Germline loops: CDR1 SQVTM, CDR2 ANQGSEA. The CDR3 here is CSVDGLPQETQYF.

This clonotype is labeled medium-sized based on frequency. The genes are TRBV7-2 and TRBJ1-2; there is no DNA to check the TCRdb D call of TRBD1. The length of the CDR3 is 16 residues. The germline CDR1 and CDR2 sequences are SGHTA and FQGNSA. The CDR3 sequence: CASSLTSGQGTDGYTF. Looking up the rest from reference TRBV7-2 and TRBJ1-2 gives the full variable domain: GAGVSQSPSNKVTEKGKDVELRCDPISGHTALYWYRQSLGQGLEFLIYFQGNSAPDKSGLPSDRFSAERTGGSVSTLTIQRTQQEDSAVYLCASSLTSGQGTDGYTFGSGTRLTVV.

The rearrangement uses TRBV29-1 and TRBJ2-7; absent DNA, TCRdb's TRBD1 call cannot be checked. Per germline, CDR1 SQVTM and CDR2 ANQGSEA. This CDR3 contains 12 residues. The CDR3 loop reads CSVLDRGYEQYF.

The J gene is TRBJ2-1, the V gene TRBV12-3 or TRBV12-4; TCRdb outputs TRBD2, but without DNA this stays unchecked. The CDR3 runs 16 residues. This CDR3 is CASTPWTSGGYNEQFF.

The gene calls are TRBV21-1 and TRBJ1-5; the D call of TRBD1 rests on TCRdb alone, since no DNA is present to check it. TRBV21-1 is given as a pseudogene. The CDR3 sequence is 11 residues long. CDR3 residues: CASSQGQPQHF.

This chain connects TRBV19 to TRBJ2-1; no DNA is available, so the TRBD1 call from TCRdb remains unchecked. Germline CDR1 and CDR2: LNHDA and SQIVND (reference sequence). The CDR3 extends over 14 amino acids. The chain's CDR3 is CASSAGTGGDEQFF.

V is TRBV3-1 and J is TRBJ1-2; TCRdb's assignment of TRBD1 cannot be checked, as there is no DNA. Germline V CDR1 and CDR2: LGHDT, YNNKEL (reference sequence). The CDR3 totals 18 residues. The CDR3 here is CASSPTYEQGEQNYGYTF. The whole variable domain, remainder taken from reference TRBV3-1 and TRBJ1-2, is DTAVSQTPKYLVTQMGNDKSIKCEQNLGHDTMYWYKQDSKKFLKIMFSYNNKELIINETVPNRFSPKSPDKAHLNLHINSLELGDSAVYFCASSPTYEQGEQNYGYTFGSGTRLTVV.

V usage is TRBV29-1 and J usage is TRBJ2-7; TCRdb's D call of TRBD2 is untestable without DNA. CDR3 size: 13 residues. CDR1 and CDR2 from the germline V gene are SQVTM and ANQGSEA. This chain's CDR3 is CSVVQAGSYEQYF.

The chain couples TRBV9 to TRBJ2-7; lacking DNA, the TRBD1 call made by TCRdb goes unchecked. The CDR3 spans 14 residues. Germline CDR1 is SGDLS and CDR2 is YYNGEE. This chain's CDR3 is CASSASGASYEQYF. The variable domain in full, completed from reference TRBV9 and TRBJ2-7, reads DSGVTQTPKHLITATGQRVTLRCSPRSGDLSVYWYQQSLDQGLQFLIQYYNGEERAKGNILERFSAQQFPDLHSELNLSSLELGDSALYFCASSASGASYEQYFGPGTRLTVT.

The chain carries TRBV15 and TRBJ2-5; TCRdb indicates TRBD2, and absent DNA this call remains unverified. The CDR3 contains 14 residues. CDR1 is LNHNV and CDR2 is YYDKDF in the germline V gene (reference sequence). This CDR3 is CATSRSTIGETQYF.

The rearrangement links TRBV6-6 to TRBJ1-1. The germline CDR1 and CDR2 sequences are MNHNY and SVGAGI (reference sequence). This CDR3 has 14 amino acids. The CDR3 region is CASSFGALDTEAFF.

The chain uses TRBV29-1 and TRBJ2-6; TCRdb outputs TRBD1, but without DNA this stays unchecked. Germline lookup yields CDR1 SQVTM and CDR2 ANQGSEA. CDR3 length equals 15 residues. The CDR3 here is CSVGGTGTGANVLTF.